The 30 T cell receptor beta chains given below trace back to one sample, sequenced in a study of T cell repertoires in cytomegalovirus infection. One entry per CDR3 protein results from TCRdb running MiXCR on the reads. The sample records about 150,000 distinct CDR3 sequences, around 24% being singletons. Source material: PBMCs. The origin of the receptors is a human donor in good health (CMV status not recorded). Some clones in this sample may be carry-over from other donors' samples.

This clonotype has only a few counts. The genes are TRBV2 and TRBJ2-1, with TRBD1 matching over 8 bases. The CDR3 is made up of 18 amino acids. V trimming: 3 bases; J trimming: 0 bases; junction bases outside the gene matches: 10. CDR1 SNHLY and CDR2 FYNNEI come from the germline V gene. In DNA, the CDR3 is TGTGCCAGCAGTGATGGGACAGGAGTTCCGTCCTCCTACAATGAGCAGTTCTTC. This encodes CASSDGTGVPSSYNEQFF. The variable domain in full, completed from reference TRBV2 and TRBJ2-1, reads EPEVTQTPSHQVTQMGQEVILRCVPISNHLYFYWYRQILGQKVEFLVSFYNNEISEKSEIFDDQFSVERPDGSNFTLKIRSTKLEDSAMYFCASSDGTGVPSSYNEQFFGPGTRLTVL.

This clonotype appeared a few times. V is TRBV20-1 and J is TRBJ2-3; TRBD2 matches at 11 bases. The junction had 5 bases not matched to a gene; V was cut back by 0 bases and J by 6 bases. This CDR3 region has 15 residues. Germline loops: CDR1 DFQATT, CDR2 SNEGSKA (reference sequence). The CDR3 bases are TGCAGTGCTAGAGATGTTAGCGGGAGGGCGGATACGCAGTATTTT. It translates to CSARDVSGRADTQYF.

At least ten counts were recorded for this clonotype. This rearrangement joins TRBV7-9 to TRBJ2-7; possibly TRBD1 for D (6 bases). This CDR3 spans 14 amino acids. Germline V gene sequence: CDR1 SEHNR, CDR2 FQNEAQ (reference sequence). V was pared by 4 bases and J by 0 bases, with 10 bases between. The DNA of the CDR3 is TGTGCCAGCAGCTCACAGGGCGCCTCCTACGAGCAGTACTTC. Residues: CASSSQGASYEQYF.

Many counts were recorded for this clonotype. The gene calls are TRBV19 and TRBJ2-3, with TRBD2 as a possible D gene (6 bases). The CDR3 is 15 amino acids. The V and J ends lost 6 bases and 5 bases respectively, with 18 bases between them. Germline values: CDR1 LNHDA, CDR2 SQIVND (reference sequence). For the CDR3, the DNA is TGTGCCAGTAGATCCCCAGGAGGGGCTCGAGATACGCAGTATTTT. Its translation: CASRSPGGARDTQYF.

The genes are TRBV19 and TRBJ2-7; TRBD1 aligns across 10 bases. Germline assignment: CDR1 LNHDA and CDR2 SQIVND (reference sequence). The CDR3 is 14 amino acids. The V segment lost 3 bases and the J segment 3 bases; nucleotides outside the gene matches: 2. CDR3 loop: CASSMDRGNYEQYF. The CDR3 bases are TGTGCCAGTAGTATGGACAGGGGGAACTACGAGCAGTACTTC.

This sequence joins TRBV9 and TRBJ2-7; D gene unclear. This CDR3 has 14 amino acids. The germline V gene encodes CDR1 SGDLS and CDR2 YYNGEE. V was pared by 4 bases and J by 2 bases, with 13 bases between. The CDR3: CASSIEDAPYEQYF. CDR3 coding DNA: TGTGCCAGCAGCATAGAAGATGCTCCCTACGAGCAGTACTTC.

There are many counts of this clonotype. V is TRBV7-2 and J is TRBJ2-3, with TRBD2 matching 8 bases. Trimming removed 3 bases from V and 3 bases from J; junction bases left unmatched: 5. There are 15 residues in the CDR3. Germline CDR1 reads SGHTA; CDR2 reads FQGNSA. CDR3 DNA sequence: TGTGCCAGCAGCTTTTGGGGACTAGAAACAGATACGCAGTATTTT. Protein sequence: CASSFWGLETDTQYF.

This clonotype was recorded many times. The chain is built from TRBV12-3 or TRBV12-4 and TRBJ2-2, with TRBD2 matching over 12 bases. Unmatched junction bases numbered 5, after V lost 2 bases and J lost 4 bases. The CDR3 is 17 residues long. CDR3: CASSLPSGGARTGELFF. The CDR3 DNA is TGTGCCAGCAGTTTACCTAGCGGGGGGGCCCGCACCGGGGAGCTGTTTTTT.

At least ten counts were recorded for this clonotype. This sequence joins TRBV7-2 and TRBJ1-2, with 8 bases matching TRBD1. The germline CDR1 and CDR2 sequences are SGHTA and FQGNSA. CDR3 length: 14 amino acids. V gave up 5 bases and J gave up 7 bases; unmatched junction bases: 9. CDR3 residues: CASSNTGTGPGYTF. As DNA, the CDR3 is TGTGCCAGCAGCAACACCGGGACAGGACCTGGCTACACCTTC.

This chain connects TRBV7-9 to TRBJ2-3, with 8 bases lining up with TRBD1. The CDR3 has 14 amino acids. Trimming removed 4 bases from V and 4 bases from J; junction bases left unmatched: 4. Looked up from germline, CDR1 is SEHNR and CDR2 is FQNEAQ (reference sequence). DNA for the CDR3: TGTGCCAGCAGCTCGCCGGACAGGGCAGATACGCAGTATTTT. This codes for CASSSPDRADTQYF. The full variable domain, with the rest looked up from reference TRBV7-9 and TRBJ2-3, is DTGVSQNPRHKITKRGQNVTFRCDPISEHNRLYWYRQTLGQGPEFLTYFQNEAQLEKSRLLSDRFSAERPKGSFSTLEIQRTEQGDSAMYLCASSSPDRADTQYFGPGTRLTVL.

This clonotype was seen a few times. CDR3 loop: CASSYGTGGTQANEKLFF. CDR3 DNA sequence: TGTGCCAGCAGTTACGGGACAGGGGGCACTCAGGCTAATGAAAAACTGTTTTTT. V and J are TRBV6-5 and TRBJ1-4; 12 nucleotides match TRBD1. The CDR3 totals 18 residues. V lost 2 bases and J lost 3; bases outside the gene matches: 7. Germline CDR1 reads MNHEY; CDR2 reads SVGAGI.

This clonotype came up once. The V and J genes are TRBV7-9 and TRBJ1-2; 12 bases align to TRBD1. Germline CDR1 SEHNR, CDR2 FQNEAQ (reference sequence). The CDR3 has 16 amino acids. The V gene end was trimmed by 4 bases and the J gene end by 2 bases; junction bases not matched to a gene: 5. Written as DNA, the CDR3 is TGTGCCAGCAGCTCCGGGACAGGGGGCAAGAACTATGGCTACACCTTC. It is translated as CASSSGTGGKNYGYTF.

The CDR3 DNA is TGTGCCAGTAGTTTGACCGGGACAGGGGGCACAGATACGCAGTATTTT. Amino acid sequence: CASSLTGTGGTDTQYF. The J gene is TRBJ2-3, the V gene TRBV19; 10 bases line up with TRBD1. Germline CDR1 reads LNHDA; CDR2 reads SQIVND (reference sequence). After removal of 5 bases from V and 1 base from J, the junction contained 6 bases not matched to a gene. The CDR3 is 16 residues long.

This clonotype was seen only a few times. The chain joins TRBV7-9 to TRBJ2-2; D possibly corresponds to TRBD2 (6 bases). V was shortened by 7 bases and J by 2 bases, with 14 bases between the two germline ends. CDR1 is SEHNR, CDR2 FQNEAQ, per germline (reference sequence). There are 15 residues in the CDR3. The CDR3: CASTYLGGNTGELFF. As DNA, the CDR3 is TGTGCCAGCACGTACCTCGGGGGAAACACCGGGGAGCTGTTTTTT.

This clonotype occurred many times. The chain has TRBV7-8 and TRBJ2-5; D may be TRBD1 (6 bases). CDR1 SGHVS and CDR2 FQNEAQ come from the germline V gene. The CDR3 consists of 16 residues. V was clipped by 3 bases and J by 2 bases, with 16 bases between them. CDR3 nucleotide sequence: TGTGCCAGCAGCTTGAACAGGGTAGGGAGTCAAGAGACCCAGTACTTC. Its translation: CASSLNRVGSQETQYF.

The sample holds a few counts of this clonotype. The V and J genes are TRBV20-1 and TRBJ1-5; 7 nucleotides line up with TRBD1. J lost 2 bases, V lost 0 bases, and 4 bases had no gene match. This CDR3 has 15 residues. Germline V CDR1 and CDR2: DFQATT, SNEGSKA (reference sequence). CDR3: CSAREPGQGNQPQHF. The CDR3 DNA reads TGCAGTGCTAGAGAACCAGGACAGGGCAATCAGCCCCAGCATTTT.

This rearrangement joins TRBV29-1 to TRBJ1-1; D uncertain. Germline values: CDR1 SQVTM, CDR2 ANQGSEA. The length of the CDR3 is 14 residues. The V end was cut by 6 bases, the J end by 2 bases, with 16 bases between. The CDR3 nucleotides are TGCAGCGTCGCTCAGAGACTCGGTAACACTGAAGCTTTCTTT. Protein: CSVAQRLGNTEAFF.

The genes are TRBV28 and TRBJ1-5; no definite D call. The germline V gene encodes CDR1 MDHEN and CDR2 SYDVKM. Trimming pared 3 bases from V and 6 bases from J, leaving 9 bases between. The CDR3 has 13 residues. The CDR3 coding sequence is TGTGCCAGCAGTTTTCGAGGGTTTCAGCCCCAGCATTTT. Its translation is CASSFRGFQPQHF.

This clonotype came up a few times. The chain combines TRBV18 with TRBJ2-1; 10 positions agree with TRBD2. After removal of 3 bases from V and 3 bases from J, the junction contained 11 bases not matched to a gene. The CDR3 has 18 amino acids. The germline CDR1 and CDR2 sequences are KGHSH and LQKENI. The CDR3 DNA reads as TGTGCCAGCTCACCGCTGGATACTAGCGGGACGTTCTACAATGAGCAGTTCTTC. Its protein product is CASSPLDTSGTFYNEQFF.

In this sample, this clonotype turned up a few times. The chain recombines TRBV7-9 with TRBJ2-7; TRBD1 matches 10 bases. The CDR3 has 17 residues. Germline values: CDR1 SEHNR, CDR2 FQNEAQ (reference sequence). J gave up 6 bases and V 5 bases, and 16 bases lay outside the gene matches. CDR3 nucleotide sequence: TGTGCCAGCAGCCCAACCACGGGAGGGACAGGGGTGGGCGAGCAGTACTTC. Protein sequence: CASSPTTGGTGVGEQYF. Variable domain in full (rest from reference TRBV7-9 and TRBJ2-7): DTGVSQNPRHKITKRGQNVTFRCDPISEHNRLYWYRQTLGQGPEFLTYFQNEAQLEKSRLLSDRFSAERPKGSFSTLEIQRTEQGDSAMYLCASSPTTGGTGVGEQYFGPGTRLTVT.

With regard to this clonotype: One end of the junction varies from germline; a read error may be responsible. The chain combines TRBV28 with TRBJ2-6; D is perhaps TRBD1 (5 bases). The CDR3 extends over 16 amino acids. Germline assignment: CDR1 MDHEN and CDR2 SYDVKM. The CDR3 reads CASSPRQGSGANVVTF. The CDR3 nucleotides read TGCGCCAGCAGTCCGCGGCAAGGTTCTGGGGCCAACGTCGTGACTTTC. Full variable domain (rest looked up from reference TRBV28 and TRBJ2-6): DVKVTQSSRYLVKRTGEKVFLECVQDMDHENMFWYRQDPGLGLRLIYFSYDVKMKEKGDIPEGYSVSREKKERFSLILESASTNQTSMYLCASSPRQGSGANVVTFGAGSRLTVL.

This clonotype was counted between two and nine times. The gene calls are TRBV5-4 and TRBJ1-1, with D unresolved. Germline values: CDR1 SGHNT, CDR2 YYREEE (reference sequence). There are 13 residues in the CDR3. V was pared by 0 bases and J by 4 bases, with 7 bases between. The CDR3 sequence: CASSLGQSTEAFF. As DNA, the CDR3 is TGTGCCAGCAGCTTGGGGCAAAGCACTGAAGCTTTCTTT.

To note about this clonotype: A read error may be the cause here, since a much bigger clone is one base away. J is TRBJ2-3 and V is TRBV20-1; 11 bases match TRBD2. Per the germline V gene, CDR1 is DFQATT and CDR2 is SNEGSKA (reference sequence). This CDR3 spans 16 amino acids. V shed 3 bases and J 5 bases; nucleotides not matched to a gene: 10. The CDR3 spells CSASLLAGGRIDTQYF. DNA for the CDR3: TGCAGTGCTAGCCTGCTAGCGGGGGGCCGAATAGATACGCAGTATTTT.

With respect to this clonotype: A read error may produce the germline difference seen at one junction end. The chain has TRBV5-3 and TRBJ1-6, with D hard to call. TRBV5-3 is reported as an ORF; its role is uncertain. The CDR3 is made up of 13 amino acids. CDR3 DNA: TGTGCCAGCAGCTTTAGGAGCGATTCACCCCTCCACTTT. This sequence encodes CASSFRSDSPLHF.

This clonotype has only a few counts. The chain is built from TRBV10-3 and TRBJ1-5, with D hard to call. The germline gives CDR1 ENHRY, CDR2 SYGVKD. Trimming removed 0 bases at V and 10 bases at J, with 4 bases between. The CDR3 is 11 amino acids. In nucleotides, the CDR3 is TGTGCCATCAGTGAGTCGTCCCCCCAGCATTTT. Its protein is CAISESSPQHF.

This clonotype was observed a few times. CDR3 amino acids: CASSSQAGVEQFF. The CDR3 DNA reads TGTGCCAGCAGCTCACAGGCGGGAGTTGAGCAGTTCTTC. This chain connects TRBV7-3 to TRBJ2-1; 7 positions agree with TRBD2. Germline CDR1 reads SGHTA; CDR2 reads FQGTGA. J was trimmed by 9 bases and V by 4 bases; bases with no gene match: 6. This CDR3 has 13 amino acids.

This clonotype was found many times. The rearrangement joins TRBV7-2 to TRBJ2-5, with TRBD1 matching 7 bases. This CDR3 region has 14 residues. V shed 8 bases and J 5 bases; nucleotides not matched to a gene: 11. Germline V gene data show CDR1 as SGHTA and CDR2 as FQGNSA. CDR3 sequence reads: CASVLQGIGETQYF. The CDR3 DNA sequence: TGTGCCAGCGTATTACAGGGGATCGGGGAGACCCAGTACTTC.

The chain combines TRBV15 with TRBJ2-5, with D perhaps TRBD1 or TRBD2 (5 bases each). Trimming removed 0 bases from V and 4 bases from J, with 12 bases in between. The germline CDR1 and CDR2 sequences are LNHNV and YYDKDF (reference sequence). This CDR3 has 15 residues. The CDR3 reads CATSRDFGAPETQYF. Written as DNA, the CDR3 is TGTGCCACCAGCAGAGATTTCGGGGCACCAGAGACCCAGTACTTC.

This clonotype was seen a handful of times. The chain is built from TRBV5-4 and TRBJ1-1; D is undetermined. Germline V gene data show CDR1 as SGHNT and CDR2 as YYREEE (reference sequence). Trimming stripped 0 bases from V and 8 bases from J, with 8 bases between. The CDR3 totals 12 residues. CDR3 amino acids: CASSLGAVEAFF. CDR3 DNA sequence: TGTGCCAGCAGCTTGGGGGCAGTAGAAGCTTTCTTT.

This clonotype was observed at least ten times. V is TRBV7-9 and J is TRBJ2-1; 10 bases match TRBD2. Germline V lookup: CDR1 SEHNR, CDR2 FQNEAQ (reference sequence). The ends lost 5 bases at V and 7 bases at J; junction bases unmatched: 17. This CDR3 region has 18 residues. The CDR3 loop reads CASSPWGSMGTSVNEQFF. DNA for the CDR3: TGTGCCAGCAGCCCCTGGGGGTCAATGGGGACTAGCGTGAATGAGCAGTTCTTC.